The 6 T cell receptor beta chains reported below all come from one sample, sequenced in a study of blood T cell repertoires in COVID-19. TCRdb's table, derived via immunoSEQ multiplex PCR, lists solely in-frame clones and lacks some. The sample shows approximately 100,000 clones, 70% to 90% of them seen only once. Sequenced sample: peripheral blood. These receptors all come from a human donor in a cohort sampled during active COVID-19.

The chain has TRBV9 and TRBJ1-1, with 7 bases fitting TRBD1. Unmatched junction bases numbered 10, after V lost 0 bases and J lost 11 bases. This CDR3 region has 14 residues. Looked up from germline, CDR1 is SGDLS and CDR2 is YYNGEE. The CDR3 loop reads CASSVGQGGQVAFF. For the CDR3, the DNA is TGTGCCAGCAGCGTAGGACAGGGAGGCCAGGTGGCTTTCTTT.

The chain couples TRBV12-5 to TRBJ2-3; no firm D call. The V gene lost 6 bases and the J gene lost 1 base, with 8 bases spanning the gap. The germline CDR1 and CDR2 sequences are LGHNT and FRNRAP. The CDR3 consists of 13 residues. The CDR3 DNA reads TGTGCTAGTGGACTACCCGGCACAGATACGCAGTATTTT. This translates into CASGLPGTDTQYF.

Details on this clone: This CDR3 is also generated by other DNA sequences in the sample. In DNA form, the CDR3 reads TGCGCCAGCAGCGTGTCGGGGACAGGGGGCGACCCGGGGTATGGCTACACCTTC. Translation: CASSVSGTGGDPGYGYTF. The chain employs TRBV5-1 and TRBJ1-2, with TRBD1 matching 12 bases. CDR1 is SGHRS and CDR2 is YFSETQ in the germline V gene. The length of the CDR3 is 18 residues. Trimming cost V 4 bases and J 5 bases; bases outside gene matches: 15.

A few counts support this clone. The chain joins TRBV2 to TRBJ2-2, with D maybe TRBD2 (5 bases). The CDR3 contains 16 residues. Germline V gene sequence: CDR1 SNHLY, CDR2 FYNNEI. V was cut by 5 bases and J by 6 bases, with 19 bases left in between. CDR3 nucleotide sequence: TGTGCCAGCAGTCCCCCGCGGGTTGGGGTGGCCGGGGAGCTGTTTTTT. Protein product: CASSPPRVGVAGELFF.

The chain is built from TRBV27 and TRBJ1-4; D might be TRBD1 (5 bases). Germline-derived CDR1 and CDR2 are MNHEY and SMNVEV (reference sequence). There are 16 residues in the CDR3. V was trimmed by 5 bases and J by 7 bases, leaving 20 bases between them. In DNA form, the CDR3 reads TGTGCCAGCAGTCTAAGTGGGGGGGGTTGGGTTGAAAAACTGTTTTTT. It codes for CASSLSGGGWVEKLFF.

The V gene is TRBV5-5, the J gene TRBJ1-3; TRBD1 might be the D (6 bases). The germline V gene encodes CDR1 SGHKS and CDR2 YYEKEE (reference sequence). V was pared by 7 bases and J by 0 bases, with 17 bases between. CDR3 length equals 16 residues. The CDR3 sequence is CASESGVPYSGNTIYF. The CDR3 DNA sequence: TGTGCCAGCGAATCAGGGGTCCCCTACTCTGGAAACACCATATATTTT.